This T cell receptor beta chain was sequenced for a study of graft-versus-host responses after intestinal transplantation. On this clone: The target antigen is unknown.

Germline CDR1 is MDHEN and CDR2 is SYDVKM. The CDR3 consists of 18 residues. V was pared by 7 bases and J by 5 bases, with 19 bases of the junction left unmatched. Libraries were prepared by immunoSEQ multiplex PCR; TCRdb keeps only in-frame clonotypes and omits some of them. The table records just over 85,000 clones, less than 95% of them present only once. Sequenced material: unstimulated CD8+ T cells sorted from spleen or lymph node cells, taken before transplant. The sequence was collected from a human donor who was the organ donor for an intestinal transplant. V gene TRBV28 combines with J gene TRBJ2-3, with 9 nucleotides matching TRBD1. The DNA for the CDR3 is TGTGCCAGCACTCTGAACCTACAGGGGGCGTACACCTTAGATACGCAGTATTTT. Translating gives CASTLNLQGAYTLDTQYF.